These 26 T cell receptor beta chains originate from one sample sequenced in a study of regulatory T cells in long-lasting Graves disease. Combining iRepertoire HTBI primers with Arm-PCR of CDR3 regions, the authors built TCR beta libraries. MiXCR, run by TCRdb on the multiplex PCR reads, gives a single entry per CDR3 protein. Altogether roughly 500,000 distinct CDR3 sequences are present, 20% to 25% being singletons, with the ten largest covering roughly 6.9%. Time point here: persistent/refractory GD, antithyroid drugs over 5 years with positive TRAb. RNA extracted from PBMCs served as the sequencing template. The input for sequencing was peripheral blood mononuclear cells (PBMCs), taken when the disease was refractory, from a patient treated with antithyroid drugs. The source is a female donor with Graves disease.

This chain connects TRBV7-2 to TRBJ2-1, with D possibly TRBD1 on 6 matching bases. The CDR3 extends over 13 amino acids. In germline, CDR1 is SGHTA, CDR2 FQGNSA. V was shortened by 3 bases and J by 9 bases, with 12 bases between the two germline ends. In nucleotides, the CDR3 is TGTGCCAGCAGCTTGGGGACAAGATTTGAGCAGTTCTTC. Its protein product is CASSLGTRFEQFF.

The rearrangement joins TRBV5-1 to TRBJ1-4; tentatively, D is TRBD1 (5 bases). Germline CDR1 reads SGHRS; CDR2 reads YFSETQ. Trimming took off 4 bases at V and 4 bases at J, with 11 bases between the two ends. The CDR3 has 14 amino acids. The CDR3: CASSLGEINEKLFF. In DNA form, the CDR3 reads TGCGCCAGCAGCCTGGGGGAGATTAATGAAAAACTGTTTTTT.

The chain recombines TRBV18 with TRBJ1-1, with unresolved D. The germline V gene encodes CDR1 KGHSH and CDR2 LQKENI. The CDR3 contains 15 residues. Trimming left V 0 bases short and J 6 bases short, with 14 bases between. The CDR3 region is CASSPPMAFNPEAFF. CDR3 nucleotides: TGTGCCAGCTCACCACCGATGGCCTTCAACCCTGAAGCTTTCTTT.

This clonotype was found once. A much larger clone lies a single base off, so this may be a read error. The chain joins TRBV10-3 to TRBJ2-6, with D maybe TRBD2 (5 bases). CDR3 length: 15 residues. In germline, CDR1 is ENHRY, CDR2 SYGVKD. CDR3 sequence (DNA): TGTGCCATCAGGGACTCAGTCTCTGGGACCAACGTCCTGACTTTC. It encodes CAIRDSVSGTNVLTF.

This clonotype was counted ten times or more. The chain links TRBV28 to TRBJ1-1, with D perhaps TRBD1 (6 bases). V was clipped by 3 bases and J by 1 base, with 12 bases between them. Germline V gives CDR1 MDHEN, CDR2 SYDVKM. This CDR3 contains 15 residues. The CDR3 DNA reads TGTGCCAGCAGTTTCCCAACACAGGGGAACACTGAAGCTTTCTTT. Its translation: CASSFPTQGNTEAFF. Combining the CDR3 with reference TRBV28 and TRBJ1-1 gives the whole variable domain DVKVTQSSRYLVKRTGEKVFLECVQDMDHENMFWYRQDPGLGLRLIYFSYDVKMKEKGDIPEGYSVSREKKERFSLILESASTNQTSMYLCASSFPTQGNTEAFFGQGTRLTVV.

The chain recombines TRBV7-2 with TRBJ2-7, with D perhaps given as TRBD1 or TRBD2 (6 bases each). Trimming removed 5 bases from V and 3 bases from J, with 20 bases in between. This CDR3 contains 16 residues. Germline assignment: CDR1 SGHTA and CDR2 FQGNSA. The CDR3 here is CASSGGTLVDYYEQYF. Here the CDR3 DNA reads TGTGCCAGCAGCGGCGGGACACTTGTGGACTACTACGAGCAGTACTTC.

The rearrangement links TRBV27 to TRBJ1-4, with no clear D. CDR1 and CDR2 from the germline V gene are MNHEY and SMNVEV (reference sequence). This CDR3 is 13 amino acids long. Trimming pared 8 bases from V and 7 bases from J, leaving 14 bases between. In nucleotides, the CDR3 is TGTGCCAGCGCCGTAGATTATAGTGAAAAACTGTTTTTT. It yields the protein CASAVDYSEKLFF. The variable domain in full, with the rest retrieved from reference TRBV27 and TRBJ1-4, is EAQVTQNPRYLITVTGKKLTVTCSQNMNHEYMSWYRQDPGLGLRQIYYSMNVEVTDKGDVPEGYKVSRKEKRNFPLILESPSPNQTSLYFCASAVDYSEKLFFGSGTQLSVL.

This chain joins TRBV5-4 and TRBJ1-2, with D possibly being TRBD1 (6 bases). The CDR3 totals 15 residues. The V end lost 2 bases, the J end lost 6 bases, and 17 bases lay between the germline ends. Germline loops: CDR1 SGHNT, CDR2 YYREEE (reference sequence). CDR3: CASSLVSRGEDGYTF. The CDR3 coding sequence is TGTGCCAGCAGCTTAGTGTCCAGGGGAGAGGATGGCTACACCTTC.

The chain employs TRBV2 and TRBJ2-3; TRBD2 is a possible D gene (5 bases). CDR3 size: 13 residues. Germline V gives CDR1 SNHLY, CDR2 FYNNEI. Trimming cost V 5 bases and J 2 bases, with 8 bases left between them. Written as DNA, the CDR3 is TGTGCCAGCAGTACCGGGAACACAGATACGCAGTATTTT. Encoded protein: CASSTGNTDTQYF.

This clonotype has ten or more counts. The rearrangement links TRBV6-1 to TRBJ2-7, with 10 nucleotides matching TRBD1. This CDR3 comprises 14 residues. The V gene end was trimmed by 7 bases and the J gene end by 4 bases; junction bases not matched to a gene: 7. Germline V CDR1 and CDR2: MNHNS, SASEGT. The DNA for the CDR3 is TGTGCCAGCAACTACCGGGACAGGGGTTACGAGCAGTACTTC. Translation gives CASNYRDRGYEQYF.

The sample holds a few counts of this clonotype. The chain employs TRBV12-3 or TRBV12-4 and TRBJ2-3, with D perhaps matching TRBD2 (6 bases). The CDR3 totals 13 residues. V was pared by 3 bases and J by 4 bases, with 8 bases between. The chain's CDR3 is CASSFGGADTQYF. The CDR3 nucleotides are TGTGCCAGCAGTTTCGGGGGTGCAGATACGCAGTATTTT.

This clonotype was counted only a few times. The gene calls are TRBV7-6 and TRBJ2-7, with 9 positions matching TRBD1. Trimming took 1 base from V and 6 from J; bases not matched to a gene: 7. The germline V gene has CDR1 SGHVS and CDR2 FNYEAQ. The CDR3 consists of 15 residues. The CDR3 DNA reads TGTGCCAGCAGCTTAGGGATGGGACAGGGATTCGAGCAGTACTTC. Translating gives CASSLGMGQGFEQYF. The full variable domain, rest sourced from reference TRBV7-6 and TRBJ2-7, is GAGVSQSPRYKVTKRGQDVALRCDPISGHVSLYWYRQALGQGPEFLTYFNYEAQQDKSGLPNDRFSAERPEGSISTLTIQRTEQRDSAMYRCASSLGMGQGFEQYFGPGTRLTVT.

The chain couples TRBV24-1 to TRBJ2-5; D call uncertain. The CDR3 length is 11 residues. The V and J ends lost 6 bases and 5 bases respectively, with 6 bases between them. Germline CDR1 KGHDR, CDR2 SFDVKD. The CDR3 sequence: CATSNMETQYF. In DNA form, the CDR3 reads TGTGCCACCAGTAATATGGAGACCCAGTACTTC.

This clonotype was observed many times. V is TRBV7-9 and J is TRBJ2-5; weak D call: TRBD2 (5 bases). This CDR3 has 15 residues. The germline V and J ends were trimmed by 5 bases and 5 bases, with 18 bases remaining between them. Germline V gives CDR1 SEHNR, CDR2 FQNEAQ (reference sequence). The CDR3 spells CASSAFGEGGETQYF. The CDR3 coding sequence is TGTGCCAGCAGCGCCTTCGGGGAAGGAGGCGAGACCCAGTACTTC.

The chain combines TRBV5-1 with TRBJ2-1, with 10 bases that match TRBD2. This CDR3 region has 16 residues. From germline, CDR1 is SGHRS and CDR2 YFSETQ. V lost 4 bases and J lost 7; bases outside the gene matches: 11. CDR3 amino acids: CASSPTLAGEWNEQFF. DNA of the CDR3: TGCGCCAGCAGCCCCACCCTAGCGGGAGAGTGGAATGAGCAGTTCTTC.

As concerns this clonotype: A read error may account for a junction end that differs from germline. The J gene is TRBJ1-1, the V gene TRBV7-8, with D maybe TRBD1 (5 bases). CDR3 size: 13 residues. Germline V CDR1 and CDR2: SGHVS, FQNEAQ. This chain's CDR3 is CASSLARGGGADF. The CDR3 nucleotides read TGTGCCAGCAGCTTAGCGCGCGGGGGAGGAGCCGACTTT.

In this sample, this clonotype turned up once. This chain connects TRBV28 to TRBJ2-1; D may be TRBD2 (6 bases). The CDR3 is made up of 16 amino acids. CDR1 and CDR2 from the germline V gene are MDHEN and SYDVKM. V lost 8 bases and J lost 6, with 23 bases in between. The CDR3, as DNA: TGTGCCAGCTTATCGCCCCTAGCGTCGAATGGCAATGAGCAGTTCTTC. Amino acid sequence: CASLSPLASNGNEQFF.

Regarding this clonotype: A read error may explain this, as a much larger clone is one base away. This chain links TRBV10-3 with TRBJ1-1; possible D gene TRBD1, 6 bases. Germline CDR1 is ENHRY and CDR2 is SYGVKD. The CDR3 totals 12 residues. The CDR3, as DNA: TGTGCCATCATGGAACAGGGTACTGAAGCTCTCTTT. It specifies CAIMEQGTEALF.

This clonotype was detected ten times or more. The genes are TRBV6-1 and TRBJ2-5, with D tentatively TRBD2 (6 bases). V was shortened by 5 bases and J by 6 bases, with 16 bases between the two germline ends. Looked up from germline, CDR1 is MNHNS and CDR2 is SASEGT. This CDR3 comprises 14 residues. In DNA, the CDR3 is TGTGCCAGCAGTCGTGGGGGGAATGAAAAGACCCAGTACTTC. Translating gives CASSRGGNEKTQYF.

This clonotype occurred a few times. This could be a read error, since a much larger clone is one nucleotide away. This sequence joins TRBV6-1 and TRBJ1-2; D is possibly TRBD1 (6 bases). Germline V CDR1 and CDR2: MNHNS, SASEGT. V was shortened by 6 bases and J by 4 bases, with 12 bases between the two germline ends. The CDR3 is 13 residues long. The CDR3 bases are TGTGCCAGCAGCCCGGACAGCGCCTATGGCTACACCTTC. As protein: CASSPDSAYGYTF.

At least ten counts were recorded for this clonotype. The chain carries TRBV7-8 and TRBJ1-1; 7 bases match TRBD1. This CDR3 has 14 residues. From germline, CDR1 is SGHVS and CDR2 FQNEAQ. Losses at the gene ends were 1 base for V and 5 bases for J; bases not matched to a gene: 4. CDR3 sequence (DNA): TGTGCCAGCAGCTTAGTCAACAGGGGTACTGAAGCTTTCTTT. This sequence encodes CASSLVNRGTEAFF.

This clonotype came up many times. The V gene is TRBV12-3 or TRBV12-4, the J gene TRBJ2-7; D unclear. V lost 5 bases, J lost 5 bases, and 10 bases lay in between. This CDR3 has 12 residues. CDR3 DNA: TGTGCCAGCAGTATTTATGTGCACGAGCAGTACTTC. Translation gives CASSIYVHEQYF.

This clonotype has more than one count but fewer than ten. For the CDR3, the DNA is TGTGCCAGCAGCCGGGGGGACCGACGGAACACCATATATTTT. Translated, it gives CASSRGDRRNTIYF. This chain connects TRBV13 to TRBJ1-3; tentative D call: TRBD1 (5 bases). The CDR3 sequence is 14 residues long. Trimming cost V 5 bases and J 7 bases, with 15 bases left between them. Germline V CDR1 and CDR2: PRHDT, FYEKMQ (reference sequence).

This clonotype appeared a few times. The chain has TRBV29-1 and TRBJ2-7, with a possible D match to TRBD1 (6 bases). The CDR3 is 13 amino acids. The V gene's germline CDR1 is SQVTM and CDR2 ANQGSEA. The germline V and J ends were trimmed by 7 bases and 3 bases, with 16 bases remaining between them. CDR3 sequence (DNA): TGCAGCGCTAAACCGGGACACGACTACGAGCAGTACTTC. Protein: CSAKPGHDYEQYF.

This clonotype appeared many times. This chain connects TRBV28 to TRBJ2-7; D remains ambiguous. The V end lost 3 bases, the J end lost 2 bases, and 11 bases lay between the germline ends. The germline V gene encodes CDR1 MDHEN and CDR2 SYDVKM. The CDR3 consists of 14 residues. The CDR3 loop reads CASSFPAPAYEQYF. The CDR3 DNA sequence: TGTGCCAGCAGTTTTCCCGCTCCTGCCTACGAGCAGTACTTC.

V is TRBV15 and J is TRBJ2-7, with 7 nucleotides matching TRBD1. Trimming at V came to 1 base and at J to 1 base, leaving 4 bases not matched to a gene. Germline V gives CDR1 LNHNV, CDR2 YYDKDF (reference sequence). CDR3 length: 15 residues. CDR3 protein: CATSRVRTGSYEQYF. The CDR3 DNA follows: TGTGCCACCAGCAGAGTTAGGACAGGATCCTACGAGCAGTACTTC.